These T cell receptor beta chains were read from a single sample in a study of CD8+ T cells in alopecia areata. TCRdb keeps only in-frame clones here, not all; method: immunoSEQ multiplex PCR. Among around 100,000 clones listed, just over 85% were seen once. The sequencing here drew on CD8+ T cells sorted from blood, taken at approximately week 34, from a patient treated with tofacitinib. Receptors were obtained from a human donor with alopecia areata. CDR3s include the opening cysteine and the closing phenylalanine or tryptophan. Fields, in order: CDR3 length, D gene, J gene, clone size, V gene, CDR3 protein, CDR3 DNA. The D gene is left open where the match is weak. Clone size, where shown, is once, few, many, or a class for clones that have expanded.

cdr3_length: 13; d_call: TRBD2; j_call: TRBJ2-1; clone_size: .; v_call: TRBV30; cdr3_aa: CALRSGRAHEQFF; cdr3_nt: TGTGCCCTAAGGAGCGGGAGAGCGCATGAGCAGTTCTTC
cdr3_length: 13; d_call: .; j_call: TRBJ2-1; clone_size: .; v_call: TRBV29-1; cdr3_aa: CSAEGGSYNEQFF; cdr3_nt: TGCAGCGCCGAGGGGGGCTCCTACAATGAGCAGTTCTTC
cdr3_length: 13; d_call: .; j_call: TRBJ2-7; clone_size: .; v_call: TRBV13; cdr3_aa: CASSSRDRYEQYF; cdr3_nt: TGTGCCAGCAGCTCCCGGGACCGCTACGAGCAGTACTTC
cdr3_length: 18; d_call: TRBD2; j_call: TRBJ2-1; clone_size: .; v_call: TRBV19; cdr3_aa: CASSTKGAGVGSYNEQFF; cdr3_nt: TGTGCCAGTAGCACAAAGGGAGCGGGAGTGGGATCCTACAATGAGCAGTTCTTC
cdr3_length: 13; d_call: .; j_call: TRBJ1-1; clone_size: once; v_call: TRBV27; cdr3_aa: CASSPRKDTEAFF; cdr3_nt: TGTGCCAGCAGTCCTCGGAAGGACACTGAAGCTTTCTTT
cdr3_length: 12; d_call: TRBD2; j_call: TRBJ2-3; clone_size: .; v_call: TRBV6-1; cdr3_aa: CASMGGSDTQYF; cdr3_nt: TGTGCCAGCATGGGGGGGAGTGATACGCAGTATTTT
cdr3_length: 14; d_call: .; j_call: TRBJ1-5; clone_size: few; v_call: TRBV30; cdr3_aa: CAWSFNGYNQPQHF; cdr3_nt: TGTGCCTGGAGTTTTAACGGATACAATCAGCCCCAGCATTTT
cdr3_length: 13; d_call: .; j_call: TRBJ1-1; clone_size: .; v_call: TRBV11-3; cdr3_aa: CASSLSGADEAFF; cdr3_nt: TGTGCCAGCAGCTTATCCGGGGCGGATGAAGCTTTCTTT
cdr3_length: 15; d_call: TRBD2; j_call: TRBJ2-1; clone_size: .; v_call: TRBV6-6; cdr3_aa: CASRYQSSGVLEQFF; cdr3_nt: TGTGCCAGCAGATACCAAAGTAGCGGGGTGCTTGAGCAGTTCTTC
cdr3_length: 15; d_call: TRBD1; j_call: TRBJ1-2; clone_size: .; v_call: TRBV9; cdr3_aa: CASSEGQGLDYGYTF; cdr3_nt: TGTGCCAGCAGCGAGGGACAGGGGCTTGACTATGGCTACACCTTC
cdr3_length: 14; d_call: .; j_call: TRBJ2-7; clone_size: .; v_call: TRBV27; cdr3_aa: CASSPTLEPYEQYF; cdr3_nt: TGTGCCAGCAGCCCCACCCTGGAGCCCTACGAGCAGTACTTC
cdr3_length: 16; d_call: .; j_call: TRBJ2-7; clone_size: .; v_call: TRBV2; cdr3_aa: CASSETGATWAYEQYF; cdr3_nt: TGTGCCAGCAGTGAAACAGGCGCAACTTGGGCCTACGAGCAGTACTTC
cdr3_length: 14; d_call: TRBD1; j_call: TRBJ1-3; clone_size: .; v_call: TRBV9; cdr3_aa: CASNPGGVTNTIYF; cdr3_nt: TGTGCCAGCAACCCAGGGGGCGTCACGAACACCATATATTTT
cdr3_length: 14; d_call: .; j_call: TRBJ1-2; clone_size: .; v_call: TRBV27; cdr3_aa: CASSGDGIGGGYTF; cdr3_nt: TGTGCCAGCAGCGGGGACGGGATCGGGGGCGGCTACACCTTC
cdr3_length: 13; d_call: .; j_call: TRBJ1-3; clone_size: .; v_call: TRBV4-1; cdr3_aa: CASLSPTGNTIYF; cdr3_nt: TGCGCCAGCCTGTCTCCTACGGGAAACACCATATATTTT
cdr3_length: 14; d_call: TRBD2; j_call: TRBJ2-1; clone_size: .; v_call: TRBV2; cdr3_aa: CASRGGTGSNEQFF; cdr3_nt: TGTGCCAGCAGGGGGGGGACCGGGTCCAATGAGCAGTTCTTC
cdr3_length: 14; d_call: .; j_call: TRBJ2-3; clone_size: .; v_call: TRBV5-6; cdr3_aa: CASSTTEAADTQYF; cdr3_nt: TGTGCCAGCAGCACCACTGAGGCCGCGGATACGCAGTATTTT
cdr3_length: 18; d_call: .; j_call: TRBJ2-7; clone_size: once; v_call: TRBV27; cdr3_aa: CASSPPGRWDPNLWEQYF; cdr3_nt: TGTGCCAGCAGTCCTCCGGGACGATGGGACCCTAATTTGTGGGAGCAGTACTTC
cdr3_length: 14; d_call: .; j_call: TRBJ1-1; clone_size: .; v_call: TRBV4-1; cdr3_aa: CASSQVGSGTEAFF; cdr3_nt: TGCGCCAGCAGCCAAGTAGGATCGGGCACTGAAGCTTTCTTT
cdr3_length: 13; d_call: .; j_call: TRBJ1-4; clone_size: .; v_call: TRBV11-2; cdr3_aa: CASSDPGAEKLFF; cdr3_nt: TGTGCCAGCAGTGACCCCGGGGCTGAAAAACTGTTTTTT
cdr3_length: 13; d_call: .; j_call: TRBJ1-1; clone_size: .; v_call: TRBV30; cdr3_aa: CAWSVGEVTEAFF; cdr3_nt: TGTGCCTGGAGTGTCGGCGAGGTCACTGAAGCTTTCTTT
cdr3_length: 14; d_call: .; j_call: TRBJ1-2; clone_size: .; v_call: TRBV2; cdr3_aa: CASSESQAFYGYTF; cdr3_nt: TGTGCCAGCAGTGAATCTCAGGCGTTCTATGGCTACACCTTC
cdr3_length: 19; d_call: TRBD2; j_call: TRBJ2-2; clone_size: .; v_call: TRBV7-8; cdr3_aa: CASSLYQEAGATYTGELFF; cdr3_nt: TGTGCCAGCAGCTTATATCAGGAAGCGGGAGCGACCTACACCGGGGAGCTGTTTTTT
cdr3_length: 13; d_call: .; j_call: TRBJ2-7; clone_size: .; v_call: TRBV19; cdr3_aa: CASSSGPSYEQYF; cdr3_nt: TGTGCCAGTAGTAGTGGGCCTTCCTACGAGCAGTACTTC
cdr3_length: 13; d_call: .; j_call: TRBJ2-1; clone_size: .; v_call: TRBV29-1; cdr3_aa: CSAPLSSYNEQFF; cdr3_nt: TGCAGCGCTCCATTGAGCTCCTACAATGAGCAGTTCTTC
cdr3_length: 19; d_call: TRBD1; j_call: TRBJ1-3; clone_size: .; v_call: TRBV29-1; cdr3_aa: CSVEDFPRTGASSGNTIYF; cdr3_nt: TGCAGCGTTGAAGATTTTCCCAGGACAGGGGCAAGCTCTGGAAACACCATATATTTT
cdr3_length: 15; d_call: .; j_call: TRBJ2-1; clone_size: .; v_call: TRBV7-8; cdr3_aa: CASSQGLADYNEQFF; cdr3_nt: TGTGCCAGCAGCCAGGGGCTAGCGGATTACAATGAGCAGTTCTTC
cdr3_length: 11; d_call: TRBD2; j_call: TRBJ2-7; clone_size: .; v_call: TRBV27; cdr3_aa: CASSTGGEQYF; cdr3_nt: TGTGCCAGCAGCACGGGGGGGGAGCAGTACTTC
cdr3_length: 12; d_call: .; j_call: TRBJ1-1; clone_size: .; v_call: TRBV30; cdr3_aa: CAWDSGNTEAFF; cdr3_nt: TGTGCCTGGGACTCCGGGAACACTGAAGCTTTCTTT
cdr3_length: 14; d_call: TRBD2; j_call: TRBJ2-1; clone_size: few; v_call: TRBV19; cdr3_aa: CASSWASGHNEQFF; cdr3_nt: TGTGCCAGTAGTTGGGCTAGCGGCCACAATGAGCAGTTCTTC
cdr3_length: 12; d_call: .; j_call: TRBJ2-7; clone_size: .; v_call: TRBV29-1; cdr3_aa: CSVAAGVYEQYF; cdr3_nt: TGCAGCGTTGCGGCAGGAGTCTACGAGCAGTACTTC
cdr3_length: 14; d_call: .; j_call: TRBJ2-1; clone_size: .; v_call: TRBV19; cdr3_aa: CASSEPSSYNEQFF; cdr3_nt: TGTGCCAGTAGCGAGCCGAGCTCCTACAATGAGCAGTTCTTC
cdr3_length: 13; d_call: .; j_call: TRBJ1-1; clone_size: .; v_call: TRBV7-2; cdr3_aa: CASSRKGVAEAFF; cdr3_nt: TGTGCCAGCAGCCGCAAAGGAGTAGCTGAAGCTTTCTTT
cdr3_length: 13; d_call: .; j_call: TRBJ1-1; clone_size: .; v_call: TRBV5-1; cdr3_aa: CASSAIMDTEAFF; cdr3_nt: TGCGCCAGCAGCGCAATTATGGACACTGAAGCTTTCTTT
cdr3_length: 14; d_call: .; j_call: TRBJ1-1; clone_size: .; v_call: TRBV6-1; cdr3_aa: CASSGLGANTEAFF; cdr3_nt: TGTGCCAGCAGTGGGTTGGGGGCTAACACTGAAGCTTTCTTT
cdr3_length: 13; d_call: .; j_call: TRBJ2-2; clone_size: .; v_call: TRBV27; cdr3_aa: CASNPPGPGELFF; cdr3_nt: TGTGCCAGCAATCCCCCCGGTCCCGGGGAGCTGTTTTTT
cdr3_length: 14; d_call: .; j_call: TRBJ2-1; clone_size: .; v_call: TRBV19; cdr3_aa: CASSGGGDYNEQFF; cdr3_nt: TGTGCCAGTAGTGGGGGCGGGGACTACAATGAGCAGTTCTTC
cdr3_length: 12; d_call: .; j_call: TRBJ2-7; clone_size: .; v_call: TRBV5-5; cdr3_aa: CASSLVGDEQYF; cdr3_nt: TGTGCCAGCAGCTTGGTTGGGGACGAGCAGTACTTC
cdr3_length: 13; d_call: .; j_call: TRBJ1-5; clone_size: .; v_call: TRBV6-1; cdr3_aa: CASGWLTNQPQHF; cdr3_nt: TGTGCCAGCGGATGGCTGACAAATCAGCCCCAGCATTTT
cdr3_length: 12; d_call: .; j_call: TRBJ1-1; clone_size: .; v_call: TRBV30; cdr3_aa: CAMRGAHTEAFF; cdr3_nt: TGTGCCATGCGGGGGGCGCACACTGAAGCTTTCTTT
cdr3_length: 14; d_call: TRBD1; j_call: TRBJ2-7; clone_size: .; v_call: TRBV10-3; cdr3_aa: CAHGTGDTSYEQYF; cdr3_nt: TGTGCCCATGGGACAGGCGACACCTCCTACGAGCAGTACTTC
cdr3_length: 15; d_call: .; j_call: TRBJ2-2; clone_size: .; v_call: TRBV29-1; cdr3_aa: CSAVDRMGATGELFF; cdr3_nt: TGCAGCGCCGTGGACCGCATGGGGGCCACCGGGGAGCTGTTTTTT
cdr3_length: 14; d_call: .; j_call: TRBJ2-2; clone_size: few; v_call: TRBV9; cdr3_aa: CASSVERGPGELFF; cdr3_nt: TGTGCCAGCAGCGTAGAGAGGGGCCCCGGGGAGCTGTTTTTT
cdr3_length: 13; d_call: .; j_call: TRBJ2-7; clone_size: once; v_call: TRBV15; cdr3_aa: CATSENYSYEQYF; cdr3_nt: TGTGCCACCAGTGAAAATTACTCCTACGAGCAGTACTTC
cdr3_length: 16; d_call: TRBD1; j_call: TRBJ2-7; clone_size: .; v_call: TRBV7-6; cdr3_aa: CASSPNPPGQGGEQYF; cdr3_nt: TGTGCCAGCAGCCCCAACCCCCCGGGACAGGGAGGCGAGCAGTACTTC
cdr3_length: 17; d_call: TRBD2; j_call: TRBJ2-3; clone_size: .; v_call: TRBV19; cdr3_aa: CASSISAGTPVWDTQYF; cdr3_nt: TGTGCCAGTAGTATATCAGCGGGGACCCCAGTTTGGGATACGCAGTATTTT
cdr3_length: 14; d_call: TRBD1; j_call: TRBJ2-7; clone_size: .; v_call: TRBV27; cdr3_aa: CASSLYRGSYEQYF; cdr3_nt: TGTGCCAGCAGTTTATACAGGGGTTCCTACGAGCAGTACTTC
cdr3_length: 13; d_call: TRBD2; j_call: TRBJ2-7; clone_size: .; v_call: TRBV5-6; cdr3_aa: CASSFRGGNEQYF; cdr3_nt: TGTGCCAGCAGCTTCCGCGGGGGTAACGAGCAGTACTTC
cdr3_length: 13; d_call: .; j_call: TRBJ2-1; clone_size: .; v_call: TRBV29-1; cdr3_aa: CSAWDSLHNEQFF; cdr3_nt: TGCAGCGCCTGGGACTCCCTACACAATGAGCAGTTCTTC
cdr3_length: 15; d_call: .; j_call: TRBJ2-6; clone_size: .; v_call: TRBV15; cdr3_aa: CATSRILSGANVLTF; cdr3_nt: TGTGCCACCAGCAGAATTCTCTCTGGGGCCAACGTCCTGACTTTC
cdr3_length: 17; d_call: .; j_call: TRBJ2-1; clone_size: few; v_call: TRBV7-9; cdr3_aa: CASRGIAMAMNPNEQFF; cdr3_nt: TGTGCCAGCAGGGGCATAGCGATGGCAATGAATCCCAATGAGCAGTTCTTC